Listed below are T cell receptor beta chains from one sample, sequenced in a study of STAT5B mutations in CD4+ large granular lymphocyte leukemia. Sequenced by immunoSEQ multiplex PCR; TCRdb stores in-frame clones only, minus some. The repertoire holds tens of thousands of clones, with roughly 79% as singletons. The sample was CD4+ T cells from blood buffy coats. Receptor source: a human donor in good health. The CDR3 runs from the conserved cysteine through the conserved F or W. The D gene is left open where the match is weak. The size of a clone is reported for some rows only, either as once, few or many, or as a class for expanded clones.

>TRBV5-5|-|-|TRBJ2-5
CASSFSDGKTQYF
TGTGCCAGCAGCTTCAGCGACGGAAAGACCCAGTACTTC
>TRBV6-6|-|TRBD2|TRBJ2-1
CASTRAGDLNNEQFF
TGTGCCAGCACCAGAGCGGGGGACTTGAACAATGAGCAGTTCTTC
>TRBV11-2|-|-|TRBJ1-3
CASFRTGGNTIYF
TGTGCCAGCTTCAGAACAGGGGGAAACACCATATATTTT
>TRBV5-5|once|-|TRBJ2-5
CASSPRGRASSQETQYF
TGTGCCAGCAGCCCCAGGGGGAGGGCCTCCTCACAAGAGACCCAGTACTTC
>TRBV19|-|TRBD1|TRBJ2-7
CASSPTGSSYEQYF
TGTGCCAGTAGTCCGACAGGGAGCTCCTACGAGCAGTACTTC
>TRBV28|-|TRBD1|TRBJ2-2
CASRTRTGGTGELFF
TGTGCCAGCAGGACCCGGACAGGGGGCACCGGGGAGCTGTTTTTT
>TRBV5-1|few|TRBD1|TRBJ2-5
CASSLQTGSQETQYF
TGCGCCAGCAGCTTGCAGACAGGGTCCCAAGAGACCCAGTACTTC
>TRBV5-1|-|-|TRBJ2-5
CASSMSRGEETQYF
TGCGCCAGCAGTATGTCGAGGGGGGAAGAGACCCAGTACTTC
>TRBV2|few|-|TRBJ1-1
CASSARELTQEAFF
TGTGCCAGCAGTGCCCGGGAGTTAACTCAGGAGGCTTTCTTT
>TRBV11-3|-|-|TRBJ2-3
CASSLQGTDTQYF
TGTGCCAGCAGCTTACAGGGCACAGATACGCAGTATTTT
>TRBV6-4|-|-|TRBJ2-1
CASRRLGGVYNEQFF
TGTGCCAGCAGACGACTAGGGGGGGTATACAATGAGCAGTTCTTC
>TRBV19|-|-|TRBJ2-5
CASSNGASQETQYF
TGTGCCAGTAGTAACGGGGCGTCCCAAGAGACCCAGTACTTC
>TRBV5-6|-|TRBD2|TRBJ2-7
CASSLSVGRFYEQYF
TGTGCCAGCAGCTTGTCTGTCGGGAGGTTTTACGAGCAGTACTTC
>TRBV30|few|TRBD1|TRBJ1-1
CASAGGTEAFF
TGTGCCTCCGCAGGGGGCACTGAAGCTTTCTTT
>TRBV2|-|-|TRBJ1-5
CASSDRGIQPQHF
TGTGCCAGCAGCGACCGGGGTATTCAGCCCCAGCATTTT
>TRBV28|-|-|TRBJ2-6
CASNGRARSNSGANVLTF
TGTGCCAGCAATGGCAGGGCACGTTCTAACTCTGGGGCCAACGTCCTGACTTTC
>TRBV27|-|TRBD2|TRBJ2-7
CASGHTTSGSYEQYF
TGTGCCAGCGGACATACGACTAGCGGGAGTTACGAGCAGTACTTC
>TRBV10-2|-|TRBD2|TRBJ2-1
CASSDRGLASGETQFF
TGCGCCAGCAGTGACCGCGGACTAGCGAGCGGGGAGACGCAGTTCTTC
>TRBV6-6|-|-|TRBJ2-7
CASGTSYEQYF
TGTGCCAGCGGGACTTCCTACGAGCAGTACTTC
>TRBV7-2|-|-|TRBJ1-1
CASSLKRIARAEAFF
TGTGCCAGCAGCTTGAAGAGGATCGCCAGGGCTGAAGCTTTCTTT
>TRBV7-3|few|-|TRBJ2-3
CASSLAFGTDTQYF
TGTGCCAGCAGCTTAGCGTTTGGTACAGATACGCAGTATTTT
>TRBV7-2|-|-|TRBJ2-7
CASSSRDYEQYF
TGTGCCAGCAGCTCCCGGGACTACGAGCAGTACTTC
>TRBV19|-|-|TRBJ2-7
CASSPTGAYEQYF
TGTGCCAGTAGCCCTACGGGGGCCTACGAGCAGTACTTC
>TRBV4-3|-|TRBD2|TRBJ2-6
CASSLSGRVNSGANVLTF
TGCGCCAGCAGCCTTAGCGGGAGGGTTAATAGTGGGGCCAACGTCCTGACTTTC
>TRBV25-1|-|-|TRBJ2-2
CASSESYPGVSGELFF
TGTGCCAGCAGTGAATCTTACCCAGGGGTTTCCGGGGAGCTGTTTTTT
>TRBV28|once|-|TRBJ2-7
CASSFLGPNSYEQYF
TGTGCCAGCAGTTTCCTCGGTCCCAACTCCTACGAGCAGTACTTC
>TRBV18|-|TRBD1|TRBJ2-5
CASSPPQGARETQYF
TGTGCCAGCTCACCACCCCAGGGGGCGCGGGAGACCCAGTACTTC
>TRBV18|-|-|TRBJ2-7
CASTQTGPYEQYF
TGTGCCAGCACCCAGACAGGCCCCTACGAGCAGTACTTC
>TRBV18|-|-|TRBJ2-5
CASSQGSGRGRQETQYF
TGTGCCAGCTCCCAGGGTTCAGGCCGGGGGAGACAAGAGACCCAGTACTTC
>TRBV7-9|-|TRBD1|TRBJ1-2
CASSTGTGINYGYTF
TGTGCCAGCAGCACAGGGACAGGGATTAACTATGGCTACACCTTC
>TRBV7-9|-|-|TRBJ1-1
CASTMGAEAFF
TGTGCCAGCACGATGGGGGCTGAAGCTTTCTTT